This T cell receptor beta chain was recovered during a study of blood T cells in healthy people across ages. Study-level points and caveats: It was the long-lived donors that had more naive CD4+ cells and higher diversity than aged donors. A roughly linear age-dependent decrease characterized TCR beta diversity per million T cells.

It was with a sample-barcoded 5' primer and a J-beta primer mix that a second PCR of about 6 to 12 cycles was run. Every molecule of cDNA carried a tag from a template-switch adaptor with 12 random nucleotides. A minimum of 2.5 million CDR3-containing paired-end reads was obtained for each sample. MiXCR was run by TCRdb on the 5' RACE reads, yielding one entry per CDR3 protein. The sample carries hundreds of thousands of distinct CDR3 sequences, roughly 32% recorded once. Trimming removed 0 bases from V and 5 bases from J, with 14 bases in between. CDR1 and CDR2 from the germline V gene are SGHNT and YYREEE (reference sequence). CDR3 length equals 15 residues. There are many counts of this clonotype. Its target is unknown.

Sequencing input: blood. The rearrangement joins TRBV5-4 to TRBJ1-2, with a weak D call TRBD1 (5 bases). This TCR was sampled from a woman at least 80 years old in good health. The CDR3 sequence: CASSLVSAGPYGYTF. The CDR3 coding sequence is TGTGCCAGCAGCTTGGTTTCGGCAGGGCCGTATGGCTACACCTTC.